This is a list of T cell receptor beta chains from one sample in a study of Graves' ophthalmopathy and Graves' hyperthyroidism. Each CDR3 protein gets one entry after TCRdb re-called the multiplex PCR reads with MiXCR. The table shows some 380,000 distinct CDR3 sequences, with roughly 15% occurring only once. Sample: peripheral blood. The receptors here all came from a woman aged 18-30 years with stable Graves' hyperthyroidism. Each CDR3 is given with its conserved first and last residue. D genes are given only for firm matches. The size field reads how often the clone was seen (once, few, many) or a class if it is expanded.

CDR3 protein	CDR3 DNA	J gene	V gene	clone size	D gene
CSAAQGEQYF	TGCAGTGCTGCCCAGGGGGAGCAGTACTTC	TRBJ2-7	TRBV20-1	many	NA
CASSYRGALGEQYF	TGTGCCAGCAGTTACCGGGGGGCGCTAGGCGAGCAGTACTTC	TRBJ2-7	TRBV6-2/TRBV6-3	many	NA
CASSPITTGMNTEAFF	TGTGCCAGCAGCCCTATTACGACAGGGATGAACACTGAAGCTTTCTTT	TRBJ1-1	TRBV14	few	TRBD1
CASSIAFRQFNYGYTF	TGTGCCAGTAGTATAGCTTTTCGGCAGTTTAACTATGGCTACACCTTC	TRBJ1-2	TRBV19	many	NA
CASSSNSNYGYTF	TGTGCCAGCAGCTCGAATTCTAACTATGGCTACACCTTC	TRBJ1-2	TRBV5-6	few	NA
CASSTHTGELFF	TGTGCCAGCAGCACACACACCGGGGAGCTGTTTTTT	TRBJ2-2	TRBV7-8	many	NA
CASSFLGPLIKANTGELFF	TGTGCCAGCAGTTTCCTGGGCCCGCTGATCAAAGCGAACACCGGGGAGCTGTTTTTT	TRBJ2-2	TRBV7-9	many	NA
CASSIVGGAGGYTF	TGTGCCAGTAGTATAGTGGGGGGCGCAGGCGGCTACACCTTC	TRBJ1-2	TRBV19	many	NA
CASSLKRGRDSPLHF	TGTGCCAGCAGTTTAAAGAGGGGACGGGATTCACCCCTCCACTTT	TRBJ1-6	TRBV27	many	NA
CASSQDPGTDTQYF	TGCGCCAGCAGCCAAGACCCGGGAACAGATACGCAGTATTTT	TRBJ2-3	TRBV4-1	few	NA